This TCR beta chain was obtained from a study of cytomegalovirus exposure and HLA in healthy donors. Study outcomes and limitations: It emerged from a later analysis that several of the most significant clusters appeared to be linked to common viral pathogens.

The CDR3 is made up of 13 amino acids. Germline assignment: CDR1 LNHDA and CDR2 SQIVND (reference sequence). V shed 10 bases and J 5 bases; nucleotides not matched to a gene: 10. Of note for this clone: Its cognate antigen is unknown.

The PCR had 60 Vbeta and 13 Jbeta primers. Data came from immunoSEQ multiplex PCR; TCRdb stores just in-frame clones and leaves some out. The table has 200,000 to 250,000 clones, more than 75% seen once. Material: PBMCs. V and J are TRBV19 and TRBJ2-7; TRBD2 matches at 8 bases. The receptor was isolated from a middle-aged woman in good health and CMV-seronegative. CDR3: CATGTGGPHEQYF. The CDR3 DNA reads as TGTGCCACTGGGACGGGAGGGCCCCACGAGCAGTACTTC.